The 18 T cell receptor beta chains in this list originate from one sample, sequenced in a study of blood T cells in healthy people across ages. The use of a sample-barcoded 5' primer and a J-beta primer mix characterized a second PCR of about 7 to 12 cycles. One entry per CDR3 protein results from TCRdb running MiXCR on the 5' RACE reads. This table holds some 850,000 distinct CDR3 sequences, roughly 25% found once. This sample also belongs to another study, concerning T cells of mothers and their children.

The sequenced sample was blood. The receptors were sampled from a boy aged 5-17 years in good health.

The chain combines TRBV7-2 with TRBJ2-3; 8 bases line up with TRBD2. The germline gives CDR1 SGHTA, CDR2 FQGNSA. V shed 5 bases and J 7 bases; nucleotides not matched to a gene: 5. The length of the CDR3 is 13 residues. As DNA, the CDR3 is TGTGCCAGCAGCCCGGGGGGGGGAAATACGCAGTATTTT. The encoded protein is CASSPGGGNTQYF.

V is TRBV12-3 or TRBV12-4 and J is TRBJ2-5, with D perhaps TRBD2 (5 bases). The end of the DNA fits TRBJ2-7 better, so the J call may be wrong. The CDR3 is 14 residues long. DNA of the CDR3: TGTGCCAGCAGTTTCTCCGGGGTGGTCTACGAGCAGTACTTC. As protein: CASSFSGVVYEQYF.

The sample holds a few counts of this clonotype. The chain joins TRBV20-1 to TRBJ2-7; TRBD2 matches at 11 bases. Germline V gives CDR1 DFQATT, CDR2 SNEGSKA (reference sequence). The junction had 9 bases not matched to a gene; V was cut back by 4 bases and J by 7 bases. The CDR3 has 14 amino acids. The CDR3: CSAKNSGGAGEQYF. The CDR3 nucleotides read TGCAGTGCTAAAAATAGCGGGGGGGCCGGGGAGCAGTACTTC.

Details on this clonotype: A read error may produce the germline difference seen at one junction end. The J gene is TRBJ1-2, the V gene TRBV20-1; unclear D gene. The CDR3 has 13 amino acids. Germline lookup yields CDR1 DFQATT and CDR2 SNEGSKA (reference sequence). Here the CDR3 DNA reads TGCAGTGCTAGAGATAGTGGTGACTATGGCTACGCCTTC. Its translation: CSARDSGDYGYAF.

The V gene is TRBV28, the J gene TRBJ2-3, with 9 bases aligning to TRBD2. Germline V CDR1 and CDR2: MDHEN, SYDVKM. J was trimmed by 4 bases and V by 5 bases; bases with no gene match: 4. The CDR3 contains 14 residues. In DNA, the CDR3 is TGTGCCAGCAGTCTGATAGCGGGGGCAGATACGCAGTATTTT. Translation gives CASSLIAGADTQYF.

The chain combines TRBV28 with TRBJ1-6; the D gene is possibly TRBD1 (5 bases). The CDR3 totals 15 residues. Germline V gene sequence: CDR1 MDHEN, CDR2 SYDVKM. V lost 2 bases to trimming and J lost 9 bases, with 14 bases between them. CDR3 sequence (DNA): TGTGCCAGCAGTTTAATAGGCCCGAGGGGTTCACCCCTCCACTTT. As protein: CASSLIGPRGSPLHF.

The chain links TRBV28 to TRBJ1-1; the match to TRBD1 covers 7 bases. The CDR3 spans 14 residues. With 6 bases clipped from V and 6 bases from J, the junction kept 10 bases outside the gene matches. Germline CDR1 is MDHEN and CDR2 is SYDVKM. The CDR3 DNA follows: TGTGCCAGCAGCCTAGGGGGCGGGGGCGCTGAAGCTTTCTTT. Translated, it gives CASSLGGGGAEAFF.

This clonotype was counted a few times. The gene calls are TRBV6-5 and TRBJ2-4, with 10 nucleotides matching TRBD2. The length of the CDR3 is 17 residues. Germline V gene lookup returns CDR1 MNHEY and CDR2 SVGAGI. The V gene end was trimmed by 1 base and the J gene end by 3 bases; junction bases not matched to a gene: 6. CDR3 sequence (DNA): TGTGCCAGCAGTTACTTGCCCATAGCGGGGGGCAAAAACATTCAGTACTTC. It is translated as CASSYLPIAGGKNIQYF.

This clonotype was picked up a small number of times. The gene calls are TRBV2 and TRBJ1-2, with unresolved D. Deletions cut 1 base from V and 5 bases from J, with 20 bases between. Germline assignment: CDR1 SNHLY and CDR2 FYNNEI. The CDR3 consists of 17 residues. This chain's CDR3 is CASSEGPLRARSYGYTF. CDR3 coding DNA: TGTGCCAGCAGTGAAGGACCCTTGAGGGCCCGGTCTTATGGCTACACCTTC. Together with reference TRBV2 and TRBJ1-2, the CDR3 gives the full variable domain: EPEVTQTPSHQVTQMGQEVILRCVPISNHLYFYWYRQILGQKVEFLVSFYNNEISEKSEIFDDQFSVERPDGSNFTLKIRSTKLEDSAMYFCASSEGPLRARSYGYTFGSGTRLTVV.

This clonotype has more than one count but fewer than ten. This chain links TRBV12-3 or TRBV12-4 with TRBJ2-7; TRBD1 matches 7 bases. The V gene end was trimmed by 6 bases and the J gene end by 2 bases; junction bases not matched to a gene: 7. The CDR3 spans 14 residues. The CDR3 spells CASSQIDRAYEQYF. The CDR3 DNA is TGTGCCAGCAGCCAAATTGACAGGGCCTACGAGCAGTACTTC.

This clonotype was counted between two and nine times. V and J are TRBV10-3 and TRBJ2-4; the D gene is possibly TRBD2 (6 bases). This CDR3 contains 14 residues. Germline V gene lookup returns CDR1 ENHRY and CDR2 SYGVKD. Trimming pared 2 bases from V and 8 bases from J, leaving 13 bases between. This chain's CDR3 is CAISEPGSGDIQYF. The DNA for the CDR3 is TGTGCCATCAGTGAGCCCGGATCGGGGGACATTCAGTACTTC.

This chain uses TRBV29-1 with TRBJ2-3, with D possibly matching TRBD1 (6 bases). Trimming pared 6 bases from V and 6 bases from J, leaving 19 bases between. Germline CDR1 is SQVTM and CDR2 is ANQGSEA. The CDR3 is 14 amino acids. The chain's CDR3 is CSVQGTVSSDTQYF. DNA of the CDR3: TGCAGCGTCCAGGGGACGGTTTCTAGTGATACGCAGTATTTT.

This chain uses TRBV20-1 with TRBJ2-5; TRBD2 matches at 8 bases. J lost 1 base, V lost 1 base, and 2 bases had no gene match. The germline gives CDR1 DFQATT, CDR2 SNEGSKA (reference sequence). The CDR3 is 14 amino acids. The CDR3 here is CSARGGGLQETQYF. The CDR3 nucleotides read TGCAGTGCTAGAGGCGGGGGGCTCCAAGAGACCCAGTACTTC.

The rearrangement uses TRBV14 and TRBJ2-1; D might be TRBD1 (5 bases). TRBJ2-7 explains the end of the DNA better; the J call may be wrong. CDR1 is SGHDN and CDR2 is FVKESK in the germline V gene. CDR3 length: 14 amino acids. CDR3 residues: CASSQWAGTYEQYF. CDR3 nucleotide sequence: TGTGCCAGCAGCCAATGGGCAGGGACCTACGAGCAGTACTTC.

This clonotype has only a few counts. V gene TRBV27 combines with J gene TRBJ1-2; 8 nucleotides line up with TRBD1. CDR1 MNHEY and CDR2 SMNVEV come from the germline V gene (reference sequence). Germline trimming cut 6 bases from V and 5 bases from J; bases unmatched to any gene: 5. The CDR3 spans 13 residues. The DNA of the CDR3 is TGTGCCAGCAGCCCAGGGGGCGCGTATGGCTACACCTTC. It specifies CASSPGGAYGYTF.

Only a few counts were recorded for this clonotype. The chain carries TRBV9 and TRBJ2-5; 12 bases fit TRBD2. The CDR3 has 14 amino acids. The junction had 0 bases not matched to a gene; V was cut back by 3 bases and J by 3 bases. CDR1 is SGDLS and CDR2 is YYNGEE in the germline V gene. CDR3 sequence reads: CASSASGGEETQYF. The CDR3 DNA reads TGTGCCAGCAGCGCTAGCGGGGGGGAAGAGACCCAGTACTTC.

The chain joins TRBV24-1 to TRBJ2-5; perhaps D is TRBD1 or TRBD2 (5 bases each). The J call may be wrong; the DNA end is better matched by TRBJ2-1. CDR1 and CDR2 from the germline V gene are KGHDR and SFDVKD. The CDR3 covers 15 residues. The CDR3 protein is CATSDLQPGPNEQFF. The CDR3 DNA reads TGTGCCACCAGTGATTTGCAGCCGGGGCCCAATGAGCAGTTCTTC.

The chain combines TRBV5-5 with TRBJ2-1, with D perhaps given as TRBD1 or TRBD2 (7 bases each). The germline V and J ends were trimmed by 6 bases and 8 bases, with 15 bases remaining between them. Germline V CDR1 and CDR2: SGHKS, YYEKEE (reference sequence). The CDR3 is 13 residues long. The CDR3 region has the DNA TGTGCCAGCACTCCAGGGGGGGGCGATGAGCAGTTCTTC. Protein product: CASTPGGGDEQFF.